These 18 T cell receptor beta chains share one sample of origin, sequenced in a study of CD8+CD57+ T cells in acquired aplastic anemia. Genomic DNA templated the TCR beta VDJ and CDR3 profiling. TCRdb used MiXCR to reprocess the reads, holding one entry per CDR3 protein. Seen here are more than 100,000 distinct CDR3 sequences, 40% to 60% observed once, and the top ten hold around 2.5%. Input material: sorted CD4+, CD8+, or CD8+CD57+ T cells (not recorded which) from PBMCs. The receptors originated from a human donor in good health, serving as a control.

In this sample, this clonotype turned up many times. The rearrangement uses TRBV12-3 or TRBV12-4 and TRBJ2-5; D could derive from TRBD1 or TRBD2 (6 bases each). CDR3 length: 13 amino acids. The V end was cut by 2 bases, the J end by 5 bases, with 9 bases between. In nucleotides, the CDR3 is TGTGCCAGCAGTTTAAGAGGGGGGGAGACCCAGTACTTC. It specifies CASSLRGGETQYF.

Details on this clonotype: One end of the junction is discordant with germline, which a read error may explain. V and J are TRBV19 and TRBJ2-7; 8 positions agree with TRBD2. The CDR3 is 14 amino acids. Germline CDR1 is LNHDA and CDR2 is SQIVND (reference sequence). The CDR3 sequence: CASTPGGWAYEQCF. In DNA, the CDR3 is TGTGCCAGTACCCCGGGAGGGTGGGCCTACGAGCAGTGCTTC.

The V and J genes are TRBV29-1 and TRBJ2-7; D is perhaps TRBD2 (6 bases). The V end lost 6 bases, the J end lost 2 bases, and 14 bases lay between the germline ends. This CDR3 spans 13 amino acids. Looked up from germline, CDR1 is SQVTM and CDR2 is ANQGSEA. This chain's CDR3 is CSVGDGGTYEQYF. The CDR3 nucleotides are TGCAGCGTCGGGGATGGGGGGACCTACGAGCAGTACTTC.

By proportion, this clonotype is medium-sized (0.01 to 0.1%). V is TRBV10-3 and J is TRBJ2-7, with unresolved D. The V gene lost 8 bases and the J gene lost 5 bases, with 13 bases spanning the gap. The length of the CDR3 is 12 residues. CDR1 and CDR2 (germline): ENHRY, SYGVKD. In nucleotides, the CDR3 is TGTGCCATCTCTCTTGCCGGTGACGAGCAGTACTTC. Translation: CAISLAGDEQYF.

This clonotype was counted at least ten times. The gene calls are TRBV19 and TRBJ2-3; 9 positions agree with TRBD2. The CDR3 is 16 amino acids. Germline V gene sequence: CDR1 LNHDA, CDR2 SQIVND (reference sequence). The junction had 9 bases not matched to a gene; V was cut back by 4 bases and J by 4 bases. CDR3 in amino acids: CASSSHSGLAADTQYF. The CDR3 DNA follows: TGTGCCAGTAGTAGTCATTCGGGACTAGCTGCAGATACGCAGTATTTT.

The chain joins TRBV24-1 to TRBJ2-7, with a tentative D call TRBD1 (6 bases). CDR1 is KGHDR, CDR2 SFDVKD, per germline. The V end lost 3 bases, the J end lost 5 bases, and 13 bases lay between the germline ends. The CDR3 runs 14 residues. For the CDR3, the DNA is TGTGCCACCAGTGATCCCAGGGGTTCCAACGAGCAGTACTTC. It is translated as CATSDPRGSNEQYF.

The CDR3 DNA reads as TGTGCCAGCAGCCCAGCAGGGGACGAGCAGTACTTC. It translates to CASSPAGDEQYF. V gene TRBV7-6 combines with J gene TRBJ2-7, with a tentative D call TRBD1 (6 bases). The V and J ends lost 5 bases and 5 bases respectively, with 10 bases between them. This CDR3 is 12 amino acids long. CDR1 is SGHVS, CDR2 FNYEAQ, per germline.

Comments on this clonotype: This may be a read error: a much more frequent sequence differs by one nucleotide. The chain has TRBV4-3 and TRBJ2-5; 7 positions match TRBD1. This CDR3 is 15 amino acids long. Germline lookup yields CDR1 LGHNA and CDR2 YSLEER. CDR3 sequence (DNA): TGCGCCAGCAGCCCGAGACCTACAGGGGAAGAGACCCAGCACTTC. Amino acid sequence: CASSPRPTGEETQHF.

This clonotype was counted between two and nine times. The DNA for the CDR3 is TGTGCCACCAGAGCGGGACAGGGGAAGGAGACCCAGTACTTC. It is translated as CATRAGQGKETQYF. The chain links TRBV24-1 to TRBJ2-5; TRBD1 aligns across 10 bases. This CDR3 has 14 amino acids. Germline trimming cut 7 bases from V and 5 bases from J; bases unmatched to any gene: 6. Germline V lookup: CDR1 KGHDR, CDR2 SFDVKD.

CDR3 region: CASSSRDSPYNEQFF. In nucleotides, the CDR3 is TGTGCCAGCAGCTCCCGGGACTCCCCCTACAATGAGCAGTTCTTC. The chain carries TRBV7-7 and TRBJ2-1; D might be TRBD2 (6 bases). V was shortened by 4 bases and J by 2 bases, with 12 bases between the two germline ends. The CDR3 is 15 residues long. Germline V gene sequence: CDR1 SSHAT, CDR2 FNYEAQ (reference sequence).

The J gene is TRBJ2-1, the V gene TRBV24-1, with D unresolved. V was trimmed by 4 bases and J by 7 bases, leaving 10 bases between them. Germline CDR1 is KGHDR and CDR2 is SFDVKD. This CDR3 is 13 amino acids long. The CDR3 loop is CATSDYGWNEQFF. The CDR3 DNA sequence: TGTGCCACCAGTGACTACGGGTGGAATGAGCAGTTCTTC.

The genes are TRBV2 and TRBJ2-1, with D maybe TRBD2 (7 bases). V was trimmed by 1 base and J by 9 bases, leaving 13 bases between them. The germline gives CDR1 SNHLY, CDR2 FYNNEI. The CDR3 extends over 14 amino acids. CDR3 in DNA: TGTGCCAGCAGTGAAGGGGAGGGGGGAGGTGAGCAGTTCTTC. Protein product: CASSEGEGGGEQFF.

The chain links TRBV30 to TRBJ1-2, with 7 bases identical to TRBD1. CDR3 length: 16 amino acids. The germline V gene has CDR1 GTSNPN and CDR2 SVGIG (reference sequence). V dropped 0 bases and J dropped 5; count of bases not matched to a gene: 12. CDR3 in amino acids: CAWSVRKGAAGYGYTF. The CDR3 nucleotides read TGTGCCTGGAGTGTACGAAAGGGGGCAGCCGGTTATGGCTACACCTTC.

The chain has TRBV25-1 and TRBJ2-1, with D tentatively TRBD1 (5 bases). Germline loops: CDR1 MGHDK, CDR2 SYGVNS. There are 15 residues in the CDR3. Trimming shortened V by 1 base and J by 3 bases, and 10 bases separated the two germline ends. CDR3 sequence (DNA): TGTGCCAGCAGTGAATCCGTAAGGGGCTACAATGAGCAGTTCTTC. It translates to CASSESVRGYNEQFF.

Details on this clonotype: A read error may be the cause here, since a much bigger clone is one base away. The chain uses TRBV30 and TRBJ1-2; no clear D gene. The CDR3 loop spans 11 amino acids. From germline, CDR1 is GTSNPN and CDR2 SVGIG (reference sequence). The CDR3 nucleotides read TGTGCCTGGAGTGTGCTCGCCGGCTACGCCTTC. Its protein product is CAWSVLAGYAF.

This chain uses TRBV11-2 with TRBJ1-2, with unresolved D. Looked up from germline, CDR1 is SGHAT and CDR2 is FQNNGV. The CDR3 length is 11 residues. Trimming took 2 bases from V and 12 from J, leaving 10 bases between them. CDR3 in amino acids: CASSLLEEHTF. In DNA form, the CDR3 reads TGTGCCAGCAGCTTATTAGAGGAACACACCTTC.

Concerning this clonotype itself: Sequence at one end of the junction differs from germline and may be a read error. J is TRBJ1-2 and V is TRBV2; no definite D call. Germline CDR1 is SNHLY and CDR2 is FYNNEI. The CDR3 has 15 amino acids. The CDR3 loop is CASSEEHTDNYGYTF. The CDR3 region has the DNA TGCGCCAGCAGTGAAGAACACACAGATAACTATGGCTACACCTTC. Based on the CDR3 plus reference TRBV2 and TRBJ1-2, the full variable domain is EPEVTQTPSHQVTQMGQEVILRCVPISNHLYFYWYRQILGQKVEFLVSFYNNEISEKSEIFDDQFSVERPDGSNFTLKIRSTKLEDSAMYFCASSEEHTDNYGYTFGSGTRLTVV.

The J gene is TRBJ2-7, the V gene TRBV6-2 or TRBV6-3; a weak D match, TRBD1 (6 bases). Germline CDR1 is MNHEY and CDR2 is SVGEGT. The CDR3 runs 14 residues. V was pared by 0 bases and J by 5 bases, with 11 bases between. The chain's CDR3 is CASSYSYRAHEQYF. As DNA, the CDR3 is TGTGCCAGCAGTTACTCGTACAGGGCCCACGAGCAGTACTTC.